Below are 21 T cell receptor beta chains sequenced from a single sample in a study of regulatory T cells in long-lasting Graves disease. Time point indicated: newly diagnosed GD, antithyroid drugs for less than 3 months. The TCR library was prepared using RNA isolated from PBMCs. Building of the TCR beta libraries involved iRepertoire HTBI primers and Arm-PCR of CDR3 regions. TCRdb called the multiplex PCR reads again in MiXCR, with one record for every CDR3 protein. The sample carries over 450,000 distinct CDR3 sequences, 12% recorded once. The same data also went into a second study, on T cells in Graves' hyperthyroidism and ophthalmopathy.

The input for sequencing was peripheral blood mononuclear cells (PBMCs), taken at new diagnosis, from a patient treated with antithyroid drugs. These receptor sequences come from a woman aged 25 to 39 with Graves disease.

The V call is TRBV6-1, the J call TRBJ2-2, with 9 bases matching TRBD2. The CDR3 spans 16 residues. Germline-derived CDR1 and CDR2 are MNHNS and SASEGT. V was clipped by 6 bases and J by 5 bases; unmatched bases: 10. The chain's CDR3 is CASRLHSGSDTGELFF. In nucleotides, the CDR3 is TGTGCCAGCAGATTACATAGCGGGAGTGATACCGGGGAGCTGTTTTTT.

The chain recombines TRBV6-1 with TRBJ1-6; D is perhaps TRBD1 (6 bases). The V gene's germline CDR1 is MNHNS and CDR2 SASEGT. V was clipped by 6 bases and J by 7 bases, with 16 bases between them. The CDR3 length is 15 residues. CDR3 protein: CASRSYGQTNSPLHF. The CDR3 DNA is TGTGCCAGCAGAAGTTATGGACAGACAAATTCACCCCTCCACTTT.

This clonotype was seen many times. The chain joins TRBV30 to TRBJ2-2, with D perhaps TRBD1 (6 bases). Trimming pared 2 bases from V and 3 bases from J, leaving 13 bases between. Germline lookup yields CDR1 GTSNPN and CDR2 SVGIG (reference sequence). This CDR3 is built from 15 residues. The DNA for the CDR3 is TGTGCCTGGAGTAAGGGACACACAGACACCGGGGAGCTGTTTTTT. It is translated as CAWSKGHTDTGELFF.

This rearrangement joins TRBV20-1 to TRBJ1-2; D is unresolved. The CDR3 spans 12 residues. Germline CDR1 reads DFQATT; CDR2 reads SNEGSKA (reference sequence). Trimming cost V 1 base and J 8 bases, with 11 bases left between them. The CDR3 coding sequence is TGCAGTGCTAGAGTTAGCCGACGGGGCTACACCTTC. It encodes CSARVSRRGYTF.

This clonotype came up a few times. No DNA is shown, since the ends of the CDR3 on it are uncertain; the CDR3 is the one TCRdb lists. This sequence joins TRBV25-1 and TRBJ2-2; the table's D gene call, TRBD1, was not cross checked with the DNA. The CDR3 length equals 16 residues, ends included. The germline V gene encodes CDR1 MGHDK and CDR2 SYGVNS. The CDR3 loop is CASSGGRNFGAGELFF.

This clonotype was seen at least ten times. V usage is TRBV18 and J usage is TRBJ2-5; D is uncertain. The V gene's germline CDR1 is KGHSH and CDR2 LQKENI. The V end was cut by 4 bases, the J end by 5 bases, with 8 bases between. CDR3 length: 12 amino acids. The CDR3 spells CASSQYSETQYF. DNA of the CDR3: TGTGCCAGCTCACAGTATTCCGAGACCCAGTACTTC.

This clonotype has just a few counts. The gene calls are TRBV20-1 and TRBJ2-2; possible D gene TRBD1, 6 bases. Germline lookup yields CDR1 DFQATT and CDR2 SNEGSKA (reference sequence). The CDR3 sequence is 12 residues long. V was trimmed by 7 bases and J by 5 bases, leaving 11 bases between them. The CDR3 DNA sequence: TGCAGTGGTCTCAGGGGAACCGGGGAGCTGTTTTTT. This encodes CSGLRGTGELFF.

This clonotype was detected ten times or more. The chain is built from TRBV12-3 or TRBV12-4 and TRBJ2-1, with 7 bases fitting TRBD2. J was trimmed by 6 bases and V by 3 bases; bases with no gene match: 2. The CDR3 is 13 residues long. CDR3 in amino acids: CASSFLAVNEQFF. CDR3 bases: TGTGCCAGCAGTTTCCTAGCGGTCAATGAGCAGTTCTTC.

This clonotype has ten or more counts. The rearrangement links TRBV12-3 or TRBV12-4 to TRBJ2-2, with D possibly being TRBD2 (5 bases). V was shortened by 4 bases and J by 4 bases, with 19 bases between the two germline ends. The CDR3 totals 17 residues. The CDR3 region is CASSSLGLAPGTGELFF. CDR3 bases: TGTGCCAGCAGTTCCCTCGGGCTAGCACCAGGCACCGGGGAGCTGTTTTTT.

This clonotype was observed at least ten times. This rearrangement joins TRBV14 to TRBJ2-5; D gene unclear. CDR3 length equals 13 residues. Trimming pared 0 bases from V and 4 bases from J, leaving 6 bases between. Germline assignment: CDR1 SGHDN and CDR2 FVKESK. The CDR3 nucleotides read TGTGCCAGCAGCCAAGAACGGCGAGAGACCCAGTACTTC. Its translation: CASSQERRETQYF.

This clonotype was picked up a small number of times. Here the CDR3 reads CASSNGLASDTQYF. CDR3 nucleotides: TGTGCCAGCAGCAACGGACTAGCATCAGATACGCAGTATTTT. The J gene is TRBJ2-3, the V gene TRBV7-3; 8 positions match TRBD2. CDR1 is SGHTA, CDR2 FQGTGA, per germline. This CDR3 has 14 amino acids. The V and J ends lost 5 bases and 4 bases, in that order; junction bases with no gene match: 5.

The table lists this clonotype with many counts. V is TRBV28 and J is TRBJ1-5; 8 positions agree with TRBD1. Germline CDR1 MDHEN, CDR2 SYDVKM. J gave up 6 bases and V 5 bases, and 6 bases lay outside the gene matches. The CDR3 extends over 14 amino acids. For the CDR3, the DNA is TGTGCCAGCAGTCCTGGACAGGGTAGTCAGCCCCAGCATTTT. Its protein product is CASSPGQGSQPQHF. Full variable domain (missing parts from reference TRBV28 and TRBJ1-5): DVKVTQSSRYLVKRTGEKVFLECVQDMDHENMFWYRQDPGLGLRLIYFSYDVKMKEKGDIPEGYSVSREKKERFSLILESASTNQTSMYLCASSPGQGSQPQHFGDGTRLSIL.

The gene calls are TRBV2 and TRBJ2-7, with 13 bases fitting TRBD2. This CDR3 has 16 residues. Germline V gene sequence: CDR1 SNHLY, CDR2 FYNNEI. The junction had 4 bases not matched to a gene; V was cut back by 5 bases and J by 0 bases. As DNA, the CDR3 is TGTGCCAGCAGTCGACTAGCGGGAGGCACCTCCTACGAGCAGTACTTC. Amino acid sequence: CASSRLAGGTSYEQYF.

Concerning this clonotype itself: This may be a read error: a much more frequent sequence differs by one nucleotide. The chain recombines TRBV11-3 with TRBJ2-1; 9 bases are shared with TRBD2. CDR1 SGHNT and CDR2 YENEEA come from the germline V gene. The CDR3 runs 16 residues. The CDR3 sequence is CASSPRATSGYNERFF. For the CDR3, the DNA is TGTGCCAGCAGCCCCCGGGCGACTAGCGGTTACAATGAGCGGTTCTTC.

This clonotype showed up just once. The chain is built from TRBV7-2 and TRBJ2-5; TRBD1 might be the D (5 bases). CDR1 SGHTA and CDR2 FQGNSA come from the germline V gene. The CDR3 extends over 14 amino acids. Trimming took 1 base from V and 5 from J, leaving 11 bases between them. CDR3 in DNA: TGTGCCAGCAGCTTAGACCAGGGTGGGGAGACCCAGTACTTC. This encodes CASSLDQGGETQYF.

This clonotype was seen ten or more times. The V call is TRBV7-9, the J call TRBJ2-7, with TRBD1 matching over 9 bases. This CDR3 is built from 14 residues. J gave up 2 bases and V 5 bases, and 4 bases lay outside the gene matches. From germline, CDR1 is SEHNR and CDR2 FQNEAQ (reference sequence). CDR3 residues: CASSPRQGAYEQYF. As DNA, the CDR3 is TGTGCCAGCAGCCCTCGACAGGGGGCCTACGAGCAGTACTTC. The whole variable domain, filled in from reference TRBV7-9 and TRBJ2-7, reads DTGVSQNPRHKITKRGQNVTFRCDPISEHNRLYWYRQTLGQGPEFLTYFQNEAQLEKSRLLSDRFSAERPKGSFSTLEIQRTEQGDSAMYLCASSPRQGAYEQYFGPGTRLTVT.

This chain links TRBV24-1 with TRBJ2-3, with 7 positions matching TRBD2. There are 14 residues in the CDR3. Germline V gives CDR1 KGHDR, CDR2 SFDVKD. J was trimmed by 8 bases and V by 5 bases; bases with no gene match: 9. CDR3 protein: CATSGPGGEGTQYF. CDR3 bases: TGTGCCACCAGTGGACCGGGAGGTGAGGGTACGCAGTATTTT.

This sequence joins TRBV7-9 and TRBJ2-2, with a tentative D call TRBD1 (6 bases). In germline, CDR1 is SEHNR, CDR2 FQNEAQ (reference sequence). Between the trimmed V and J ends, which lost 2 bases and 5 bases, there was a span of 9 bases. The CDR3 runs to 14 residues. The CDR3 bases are TGTGCCAGCAGCTTATACAGGGCAACCGGGGAGCTGTTTTTT. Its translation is CASSLYRATGELFF.

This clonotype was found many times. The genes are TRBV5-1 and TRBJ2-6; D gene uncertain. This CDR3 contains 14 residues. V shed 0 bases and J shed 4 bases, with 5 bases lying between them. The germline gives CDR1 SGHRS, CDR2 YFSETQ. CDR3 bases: TGCGCCAGCAGCTTGGTGGCGGGGGCCAACGTCCTGACTTTC. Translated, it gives CASSLVAGANVLTF.

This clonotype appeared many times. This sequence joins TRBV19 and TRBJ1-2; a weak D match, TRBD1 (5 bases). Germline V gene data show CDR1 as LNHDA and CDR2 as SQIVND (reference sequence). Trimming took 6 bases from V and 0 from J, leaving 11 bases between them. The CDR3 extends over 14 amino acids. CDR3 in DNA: TGTGCCAGTAGGAGGCAGGGTGCTAACTATGGCTACACCTTC. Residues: CASRRQGANYGYTF.

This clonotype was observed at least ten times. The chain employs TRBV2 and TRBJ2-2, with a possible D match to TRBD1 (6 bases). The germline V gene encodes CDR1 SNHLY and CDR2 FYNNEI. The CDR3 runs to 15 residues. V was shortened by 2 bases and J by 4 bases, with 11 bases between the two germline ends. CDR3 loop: CASSELGAGTGELFF. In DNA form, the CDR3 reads TGTGCCAGCAGTGAACTGGGGGCGGGCACCGGGGAGCTGTTTTTT.